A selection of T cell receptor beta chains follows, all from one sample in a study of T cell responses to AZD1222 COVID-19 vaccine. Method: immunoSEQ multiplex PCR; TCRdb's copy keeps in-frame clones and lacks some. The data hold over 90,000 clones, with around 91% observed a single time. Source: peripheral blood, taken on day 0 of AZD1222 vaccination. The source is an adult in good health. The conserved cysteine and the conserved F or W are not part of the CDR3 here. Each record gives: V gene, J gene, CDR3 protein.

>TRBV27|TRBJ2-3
ASSRRGPDTQY
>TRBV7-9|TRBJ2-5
ASSHDSLEETQY
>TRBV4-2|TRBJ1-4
ASGSSRTVSEKLF
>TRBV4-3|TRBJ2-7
ASSQDRTGGYEQY
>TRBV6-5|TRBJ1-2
ASSLQNNYGYT
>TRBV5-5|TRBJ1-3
ASSLFGQSPGNTIY
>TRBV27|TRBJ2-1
ASSGHVNNEQF
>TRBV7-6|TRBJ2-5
ASSRRTGAPWETQY
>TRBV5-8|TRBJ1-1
ASSLGTGFMNTEAF
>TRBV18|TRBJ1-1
ASSTGVGAEAF
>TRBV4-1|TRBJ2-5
ASSQDGQTQY
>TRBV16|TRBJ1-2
ASSQAPGYGYT
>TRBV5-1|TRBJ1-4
ASSLSGTGEEKLF
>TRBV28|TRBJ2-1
ASSFFSGAYNEQF
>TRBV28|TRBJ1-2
ASGPALGAPSPYGYT
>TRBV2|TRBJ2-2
ASRGTGGAIGELF
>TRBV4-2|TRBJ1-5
ASSQEVRQPQH
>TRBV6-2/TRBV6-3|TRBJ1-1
ASSFRDPVRGAEAF
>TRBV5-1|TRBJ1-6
ASSLEGLNSPLH
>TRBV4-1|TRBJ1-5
ASSPAGQGSRAPQH
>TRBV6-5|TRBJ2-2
ASSYAGVTGELF
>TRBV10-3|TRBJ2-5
ATSRDGETQY
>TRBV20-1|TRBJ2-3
SARDKDTQY
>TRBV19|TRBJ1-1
ASSISVTFRDTEAF
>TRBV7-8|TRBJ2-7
ASRQSGVGSYEQY
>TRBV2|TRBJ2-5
ASSEVDTEETQY
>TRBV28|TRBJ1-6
ASSLPTGYNSPLH
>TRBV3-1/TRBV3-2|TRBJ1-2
ASSPLRTGFNGYT
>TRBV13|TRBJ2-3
ASSLALAGGRDTQY
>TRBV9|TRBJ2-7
ASSVEGRVDEQY
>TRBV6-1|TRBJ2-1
ASSEAPRLAGWGEQF
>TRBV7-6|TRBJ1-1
ASSSPDRSTGEAF
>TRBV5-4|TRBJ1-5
ASSVTGTGSSNQPQH
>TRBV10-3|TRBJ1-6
ATDNRASSYNSPLH
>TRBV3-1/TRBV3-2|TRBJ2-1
ASSQDGTISYNEQF
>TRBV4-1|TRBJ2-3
ASSQAGRQADTQY
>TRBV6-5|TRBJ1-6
ASSYLTSSYNSPLH
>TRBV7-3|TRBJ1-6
ASSLWGTYNSPLH
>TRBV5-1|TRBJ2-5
ASSWGQFQETQY
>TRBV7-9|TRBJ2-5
ASSLLAGLEETQY
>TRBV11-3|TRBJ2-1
ASSLVSGGINEQF
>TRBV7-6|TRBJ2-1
ASSLVWNEQF
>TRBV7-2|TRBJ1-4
ASSLGRFGEKLF
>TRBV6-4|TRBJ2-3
ASSEGGPTDTQY
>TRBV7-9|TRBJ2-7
ASSSTRAGGEQY
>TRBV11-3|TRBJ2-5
ASSLGRGETQY
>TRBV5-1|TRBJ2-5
ASSLGASGAQGETQY
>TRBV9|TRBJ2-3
AGAVGAWDTQY
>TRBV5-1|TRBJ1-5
ASGGGQPQH
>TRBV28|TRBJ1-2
ASSLVGVGYGYT
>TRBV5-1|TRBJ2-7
ASSLAWGKEQY
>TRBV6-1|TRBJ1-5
ASSEKPSSNQPQH
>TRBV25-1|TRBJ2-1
ASSESGIDEQF
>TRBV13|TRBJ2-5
ASSLEGGRETQY
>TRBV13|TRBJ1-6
ASSLGGGQGNKSPLH